The 24 T cell receptor beta chains in this list originate from one sample, sequenced in a study of blood T cell repertoires in COVID-19. TCRdb keeps only in-frame clones here, not all; method: immunoSEQ multiplex PCR. The table lists roughly 200,000 clones, around 87% of them singletons. Sequenced sample: peripheral blood. The receptors originated from a woman in her late teens or twenties who had recovered from COVID-19.

The chain couples TRBV4-3 to TRBJ1-6; D gene uncertain. V dropped 1 base and J dropped 6 bases, with 7 bases sitting between them. This CDR3 has 14 residues. Per the germline V gene, CDR1 is LGHNA and CDR2 is YSLEER. Here the CDR3 reads CASSQGTANSPLHF. CDR3 DNA: TGCGCCAGCAGCCAAGGAACAGCTAATTCACCCCTCCACTTT.

The chain uses TRBV7-2 and TRBJ2-5, with D possibly being TRBD2 (5 bases). V was cut by 3 bases and J by 3 bases, with 11 bases left in between. From germline, CDR1 is SGHTA and CDR2 FQGNSA. The CDR3 length is 14 residues. CDR3 coding DNA: TGTGCCAGCAGCTTCCTGGGGAGCAAAGAGACCCAGTACTTC. It encodes CASSFLGSKETQYF.

The rearrangement joins TRBV7-9 to TRBJ1-2; 8 bases are a match to TRBD1. CDR1 is SEHNR, CDR2 FQNEAQ, per germline (reference sequence). This CDR3 region has 14 residues. V gave up 5 bases and J gave up 5 bases; unmatched junction bases: 7. The CDR3: CASSPDRVTYGYTF. DNA for the CDR3: TGTGCCAGCAGCCCGGACAGGGTTACGTATGGCTACACCTTC.

The V and J genes are TRBV4-1 and TRBJ2-7; 8 bases line up with TRBD1. This CDR3 is built from 14 residues. Germline CDR1 is MGHRA and CDR2 is YSYEKL. Trimming removed 1 base from V and 3 bases from J; junction bases left unmatched: 2. The CDR3: CASSQVDRGYEQYF. Written as DNA, the CDR3 is TGCGCCAGCAGCCAAGTAGACAGGGGCTACGAGCAGTACTTC.

The chain has TRBV11-2 and TRBJ2-2; D perhaps matches TRBD1 (6 bases). Germline CDR1 SGHAT, CDR2 FQNNGV. The ends were cut back, 2 bases at V and 5 bases at J, with 15 bases in the middle. The CDR3 loop spans 16 amino acids. This chain's CDR3 is CASSLTGTTRTGELFF. The CDR3 nucleotides read TGTGCCAGCAGCTTAACCGGGACAACAAGAACCGGGGAGCTGTTTTTT.

CDR3 region: CSAAGGGGETQYF. As DNA, the CDR3 is TGCAGCGCCGCGGGGGGCGGCGGGGAGACCCAGTACTTC. This chain joins TRBV29-1 and TRBJ2-5, with 8 bases identical to TRBD2. This CDR3 is built from 13 residues. Germline CDR1 SQVTM, CDR2 ANQGSEA. V dropped 7 bases and J dropped 5; count of bases not matched to a gene: 9.

The V and J genes are TRBV24-1 and TRBJ1-3; D is possibly TRBD1 (5 bases). This CDR3 is built from 17 residues. V shed 4 bases and J shed 4 bases, with 19 bases lying between them. Germline CDR1 KGHDR, CDR2 SFDVKD. CDR3: CATSDPLGRADGNTIYF. CDR3 sequence (DNA): TGTGCCACCAGTGACCCTCTGGGCAGGGCGGACGGAAACACCATATATTTT.

This chain links TRBV7-8 with TRBJ1-1; tentatively, D is TRBD1 (6 bases). The V end was cut by 5 bases, the J end by 11 bases, with 15 bases between. Germline V gene sequence: CDR1 SGHVS, CDR2 FQNEAQ. CDR3 size: 12 residues. The CDR3 sequence is CASSLGASRAFF. The CDR3 DNA follows: TGTGCCAGCAGCCTGGGGGCATCAAGGGCTTTCTTT.

In this sample, this clone turned up a few times. The V gene is TRBV7-9, the J gene TRBJ1-1; D gene ambiguous. V was trimmed by 6 bases and J by 2 bases, leaving 10 bases between them. Germline V gene data show CDR1 as SEHNR and CDR2 as FQNEAQ (reference sequence). This CDR3 contains 13 residues. The CDR3 protein is CASSPLDNTEAFF. The CDR3 DNA follows: TGTGCCAGCAGTCCTCTAGATAACACTGAAGCTTTCTTT.

This clone came up once. The chain carries TRBV29-1 and TRBJ2-3; 9 bases align to TRBD1. This CDR3 region has 13 residues. Germline lookup yields CDR1 SQVTM and CDR2 ANQGSEA. The ends lost 7 bases at V and 3 bases at J; junction bases unmatched: 5. The CDR3 spells CSAATGGTDTQYF. Written as DNA, the CDR3 is TGCAGCGCTGCGACAGGGGGGACAGATACGCAGTATTTT.

The chain couples TRBV19 to TRBJ2-7; 8 bases match TRBD1. The germline gives CDR1 LNHDA, CDR2 SQIVND (reference sequence). This CDR3 region has 14 residues. The ends lost 5 bases at V and 3 bases at J; junction bases unmatched: 6. The DNA of the CDR3 is TGTGCCAGTAGTTCCTGGACAGGGAGCTACGAGCAGTACTTC. Encoded protein: CASSSWTGSYEQYF.

The chain is built from TRBV9 and TRBJ2-2; 7 bases agree with TRBD1. The J segment lost 2 bases and the V segment lost 0 bases, leaving 4 bases of the junction unmatched. This CDR3 has 16 amino acids. Germline assignment: CDR1 SGDLS and CDR2 YYNGEE. CDR3: CASSVVGGVNTGELFF. The CDR3 nucleotides read TGTGCCAGCAGCGTAGTAGGGGGCGTAAACACCGGGGAGCTGTTTTTT.

The chain is built from TRBV6-5 and TRBJ1-2; D not resolved. The V end was cut by 0 bases, the J end by 5 bases, with 16 bases between. The germline V gene encodes CDR1 MNHEY and CDR2 SVGAGI. The CDR3 is 16 residues long. CDR3 nucleotides: TGTGCCAGCAGTTACTCGAGAGTTAATTTGGAGTATGGCTACACCTTC. It specifies CASSYSRVNLEYGYTF.

The DNA of the CDR3 is TGCGCCAGCAGCCTTAACTATATATCCGGGGGGGCCAGCACAGATACGCAGTATTTT. It codes for CASSLNYISGGASTDTQYF. The chain joins TRBV4-3 to TRBJ2-3; 8 bases match TRBD2. V shed 4 bases, J shed 0 bases, and the junction held 15 bases outside the gene matches. The V gene's germline CDR1 is LGHNA and CDR2 YSLEER. The CDR3 runs to 19 residues.

The rearrangement joins TRBV7-2 to TRBJ1-1, with D possibly TRBD1 on 6 matching bases. V lost 1 base, J lost 5 bases, and 17 bases lay in between. The CDR3 loop spans 16 amino acids. From germline, CDR1 is SGHTA and CDR2 FQGNSA. The DNA for the CDR3 is TGTGCCAGCAGCTTAGGTAGCCTACAGGGTCAAACTGAAGCTTTCTTT. This encodes CASSLGSLQGQTEAFF.

The chain recombines TRBV5-5 with TRBJ2-7; a weak D match, TRBD2 (6 bases). CDR1 is SGHKS and CDR2 is YYEKEE in the germline V gene (reference sequence). V was cut by 4 bases and J by 4 bases, with 12 bases left in between. The CDR3 runs 13 residues. This CDR3 reads CASSRGAEYEQYV. CDR3 nucleotide sequence: TGTGCCAGCAGCCGCGGGGCCGAATACGAGCAGTACGTC.

The rearrangement links TRBV27 to TRBJ1-1; the D is unclear. The V and J ends lost 2 bases and 8 bases respectively, with 15 bases between them. Germline-derived CDR1 and CDR2 are MNHEY and SMNVEV (reference sequence). This CDR3 has 14 amino acids. Written as DNA, the CDR3 is TGTGCCAGCAGTTTAGAATCTAGAATTGGGGAAGCTTTCTTT. Protein product: CASSLESRIGEAFF.

CDR3 in DNA: TGTGCCAGCAGCTTAACGCCCCGGGGGGCGGGAGGTGATGAGCAGTTCTTC. This translates into CASSLTPRGAGGDEQFF. V is TRBV7-2 and J is TRBJ2-1; 8 bases align to TRBD2. After removal of 2 bases from V and 8 bases from J, the junction contained 14 bases not matched to a gene. Germline V gives CDR1 SGHTA, CDR2 FQGNSA. The length of the CDR3 is 17 residues.

This chain connects TRBV28 to TRBJ2-3; tentatively, D is TRBD2 (6 bases). V lost 3 bases and J lost 0, with 13 bases in between. Germline V CDR1 and CDR2: MDHEN, SYDVKM. This CDR3 contains 16 residues. CDR3: CASSFYGGRSTDTQYF. The CDR3 coding sequence is TGTGCCAGCAGTTTCTACGGGGGTCGAAGCACAGATACGCAGTATTTT.

The chain is built from TRBV7-9 and TRBJ1-4; D might be TRBD1 (5 bases). The V gene lost 5 bases and the J gene lost 8 bases, with 15 bases spanning the gap. From germline, CDR1 is SEHNR and CDR2 FQNEAQ (reference sequence). This CDR3 spans 14 amino acids. The CDR3 DNA reads TGTGCCAGCAGCCTACAGGAAAGGGGCGAAAAACTGTTTTTT. Its protein product is CASSLQERGEKLFF.

To note about this clone: The junction departs from germline at one end; a sequencing error may be responsible. V usage is TRBV5-4 and J usage is TRBJ2-1; 9 positions agree with TRBD1. This CDR3 comprises 16 residues. CDR1 is SGHNT and CDR2 is YYREEE in the germline V gene (reference sequence). In DNA, the CDR3 is TGTGCCAGCAGTTTGGGGCAAGGGACAGGGATCTATGAGCAGTTCTTC. This sequence encodes CASSLGQGTGIYEQFF.

V is TRBV25-1 and J is TRBJ2-7; 8 bases align to TRBD1. This CDR3 is built from 14 residues. In germline, CDR1 is MGHDK, CDR2 SYGVNS. The V segment lost 7 bases and the J segment 6 bases; nucleotides outside the gene matches: 11. The CDR3 reads CASTKTGESREQYF. The CDR3 DNA is TGTGCCAGCACTAAGACAGGGGAGTCCCGCGAGCAGTACTTC.

The chain employs TRBV19 and TRBJ1-1; D is uncertain. Germline V gene lookup returns CDR1 LNHDA and CDR2 SQIVND (reference sequence). The CDR3 has 14 amino acids. The V and J ends lost 7 bases and 4 bases respectively, with 16 bases between them. The CDR3 DNA follows: TGTGCCAGTAACGCGCCGAGGGATGCCACTGAAGCTTTCTTT. Its protein product is CASNAPRDATEAFF.

The chain has TRBV7-9 and TRBJ2-4; D might be TRBD1 (6 bases). The CDR3 runs to 16 residues. Germline-derived CDR1 and CDR2 are SEHNR and FQNEAQ (reference sequence). V was pared by 1 base and J by 3 bases, with 13 bases between. CDR3 amino acids: CASSLGSKDSKNIQYF. The DNA for the CDR3 is TGTGCCAGCAGCTTAGGAAGTAAGGACAGCAAAAACATTCAGTACTTC.